The table lists the clone carrying this TCR beta chain with a count of one. Its antigen is undetermined. This sample is drawn from a study of PD-1 blockade in mismatch repair-deficient tumors. The time point: roughly 10-day in vitro stimulation with candidate neoantigen peptide 2. The CDR3 has 15 amino acids. Using immunoSEQ multiplex PCR, the repertoire was profiled, and TCRdb retains in-frame clones only, with some absent. The sample has more than 9,500 clones, about 90% seen once; the top ten hold roughly a fifth. The sequence derives from an adult with mismatch repair-deficient cancer. This chain joins TRBV21-1 and TRBJ2-7; TRBD1, the table's D call, was not compared with the DNA. TRBV21-1 is shown as a pseudogene. The sequences come from cells cultured in vitro, collected from a patient treated with pembrolizumab. The DNA of the CDR3 is TGTGCCAGCAGCAAAGTAGGGGACAGGGAATACGAGCAGTACTTC. Amino acid sequence: CASSKVGDREYEQYF.